The T cell receptor beta chain under discussion was sequenced for a study of brain metastases from non-small cell lung cancer. Data came from immunoSEQ multiplex PCR; TCRdb stores just in-frame clones and leaves some out. The sample contains approximately 1,600 clones, 90% to 95% of which appear only once. The sequencing input was tissue from a brain metastasis. The clonotype comes from a donor aged 40 or older with non-small cell lung cancer.

The CDR3: CASSRGGYEQYF. CDR3 DNA sequence: TGCGCCAGCAGCCGAGGGGGGTACGAGCAGTACTTC. The genes are TRBV5-1 and TRBJ2-7, with D tentatively TRBD1 or TRBD2 (6 bases each). V lost 4 bases and J 4 bases, leaving 9 bases between the germline ends. This CDR3 region has 12 residues. The germline V gene encodes CDR1 SGHRS and CDR2 YFSETQ.